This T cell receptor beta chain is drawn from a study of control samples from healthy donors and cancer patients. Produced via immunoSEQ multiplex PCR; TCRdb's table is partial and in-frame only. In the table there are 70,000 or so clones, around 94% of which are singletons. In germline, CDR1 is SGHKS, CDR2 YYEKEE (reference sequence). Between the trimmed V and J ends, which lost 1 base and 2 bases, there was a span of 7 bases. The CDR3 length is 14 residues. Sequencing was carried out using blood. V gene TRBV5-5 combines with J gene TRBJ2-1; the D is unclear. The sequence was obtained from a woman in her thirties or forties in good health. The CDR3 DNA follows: TGTGCCAGCAGCTTGATCGAGACCTACAATGAGCAGTTCTTC. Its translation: CASSLIETYNEQFF.